These 25 T cell receptor beta chains were sequenced from one sample in a study of blood T cell repertoires in COVID-19. Assay used: immunoSEQ multiplex PCR; TCRdb lists only in-frame clones, some missing. The data show some 260,000 clones, about 79% seen once. The sample taken for sequencing was peripheral blood. The source of these receptors is a man older than 75 with acute or convalescent COVID-19.

The chain couples TRBV6-6 to TRBJ2-1, with 13 positions matching TRBD2. The CDR3 sequence is 19 residues long. Per the germline V gene, CDR1 is MNHNY and CDR2 is SVGAGI (reference sequence). The J segment lost 0 bases and the V segment lost 5 bases, leaving 10 bases of the junction unmatched. CDR3 sequence reads: CASSPGLAGELSSYNEQFF. The CDR3 DNA follows: TGTGCCAGCAGTCCCGGACTAGCGGGAGAGCTCAGCTCCTACAATGAGCAGTTCTTC.

The V call is TRBV15, the J call TRBJ1-1, with TRBD1 matching 9 bases. There are 15 residues in the CDR3. Trimming cost V 3 bases and J 5 bases; bases outside gene matches: 7. CDR1 and CDR2 from the germline V gene are LNHNV and YYDKDF (reference sequence). The CDR3 nucleotides are TGTGCCACCAGCAGGGAGGACAGGGGAGGAACTGAAGCTTTCTTT. Translated, it gives CATSREDRGGTEAFF.

This chain links TRBV5-6 with TRBJ1-5; tentative D call: TRBD1 (6 bases). CDR1 and CDR2 from the germline V gene are SGHDT and YYEEEE. This CDR3 comprises 15 residues. The V gene lost 3 bases and the J gene lost 2 bases, with 12 bases spanning the gap. The chain's CDR3 is CASSWGRQGNQPQHF. The CDR3 region has the DNA TGTGCCAGCAGCTGGGGAAGACAGGGCAATCAGCCCCAGCATTTT.

The V call is TRBV24-1, the J call TRBJ2-1, with TRBD1 as a possible D gene (6 bases). CDR1 and CDR2 (germline): KGHDR, SFDVKD. The CDR3 is 19 residues long. V was shortened by 2 bases and J by 1 base, with 20 bases between the two germline ends. The CDR3 loop is CATSDSLREQGASYNEQFF. CDR3 coding DNA: TGTGCCACCAGTGATTCCCTTCGTGAACAGGGAGCGTCCTACAATGAGCAGTTCTTC.

This clone showed up just once. This chain uses TRBV21-1 with TRBJ2-7; the tabulated D call, TRBD2, remains unverified against the DNA. TRBV21-1 is a documented pseudogene. CDR3 length: 12 residues. CDR3 region: CASSLRGEVEYF. The CDR3 DNA reads TGTGCCAGCAGCCTCCGGGGGGAGGTCGAGTACTTC.

The rearrangement uses TRBV6-5 and TRBJ1-6; D possibly corresponds to TRBD1 (5 bases). CDR3 length equals 15 residues. V lost 9 bases and J lost 0, with 12 bases in between. Germline V gives CDR1 MNHEY, CDR2 SVGAGI. The DNA of the CDR3 is TGTGCCAGTGGGGGGGAGGGCTCCTATAATTCACCCCTCCACTTT. It translates to CASGGEGSYNSPLHF.

Only a few counts were recorded for this clone. This rearrangement joins TRBV7-6 to TRBJ2-1, with TRBD2 matching 10 bases. There are 19 residues in the CDR3. With 0 bases clipped from V and 4 bases from J, the junction kept 12 bases outside the gene matches. Germline V CDR1 and CDR2: SGHVS, FNYEAQ. The CDR3 coding sequence is TGTGCCAGCAGCTTAGCGCTAAGGCTAGCGGGAGCAAAATACAATGAGCAGTTCTTC. This gives the protein CASSLALRLAGAKYNEQFF.

The CDR3 reads CASSLAGRSDTQYF. In DNA form, the CDR3 reads TGCGCCAGCAGCCTAGCGGGGAGGTCAGATACGCAGTATTTT. This chain uses TRBV5-1 with TRBJ2-3; 9 bases are a match to TRBD2. From germline, CDR1 is SGHRS and CDR2 YFSETQ. With V trimmed by 4 bases and J by 4 bases, 4 bases remained unmatched. This CDR3 contains 14 residues. Supplemented by reference TRBV5-1 and TRBJ2-3, the full variable domain reads KAGVTQTPRYLIKTRGQQVTLSCSPISGHRSVSWYQQTPGQGLQFLFEYFSETQRNKGNFPGRFSGRQFSNSRSEMNVSTLELGDSALYLCASSLAGRSDTQYFGPGTRLTVL.

The chain recombines TRBV19 with TRBJ1-6; no clear D. V gave up 5 bases and J gave up 11 bases, with 10 bases separating them. Germline loops: CDR1 LNHDA, CDR2 SQIVND (reference sequence). The CDR3 spans 12 residues. The CDR3 is CASSGPGTPLHF. The CDR3 DNA reads TGTGCCAGTAGTGGACCGGGGACACCCCTCCACTTT.

The chain couples TRBV7-2 to TRBJ1-1, with D maybe TRBD1 (5 bases). This CDR3 comprises 14 residues. Germline CDR1 and CDR2: SGHTA and FQGNSA. The V gene lost 1 base and the J gene lost 8 bases, with 14 bases spanning the gap. CDR3 in amino acids: CASSLGYGGWEAFF. The CDR3 nucleotides read TGTGCCAGCAGCTTAGGTTATGGGGGGTGGGAAGCTTTCTTT.

This rearrangement joins TRBV6-5 to TRBJ1-1; 8 bases are a match to TRBD1. Germline V CDR1 and CDR2: MNHEY, SVGAGI. Losses at the gene ends were 7 bases for V and 9 bases for J; bases not matched to a gene: 7. The length of the CDR3 is 12 residues. As DNA, the CDR3 is TGTGCCAGCACAACAGGGGGGTTGAAAGCTTTCTTT. This gives the protein CASTTGGLKAFF.

This clone occurred once. This sequence joins TRBV20-1 and TRBJ1-6; no reliable D call. This CDR3 comprises 11 residues. V was shortened by 4 bases and J by 14 bases, with 12 bases between the two germline ends. CDR1 is DFQATT and CDR2 is SNEGSKA in the germline V gene (reference sequence). CDR3 in DNA: TGCAGTGCTAAAAAGGGAGGGACCCTCCACTTT. This gives the protein CSAKKGGTLHF.

The CDR3 DNA reads TGTGCCAGTAGATCGGACAGATATAATTCACCCCTCCACTTT. This sequence encodes CASRSDRYNSPLHF. V usage is TRBV19 and J usage is TRBJ1-6, with D possibly TRBD1 on 6 matching bases. CDR1 LNHDA and CDR2 SQIVND come from the germline V gene (reference sequence). The CDR3 is made up of 14 amino acids. Between the trimmed V and J ends, which lost 6 bases and 4 bases, there was a span of 10 bases.

V is TRBV5-6 and J is TRBJ2-1; 8 bases align to TRBD1. Germline lookup yields CDR1 SGHDT and CDR2 YYEEEE. The CDR3 consists of 17 residues. Losses at the gene ends were 0 bases for V and 5 bases for J; bases not matched to a gene: 10. The CDR3 loop is CASSLARTGLNHNEQFF. DNA for the CDR3: TGTGCCAGCAGCTTGGCCAGGACAGGGCTGAATCACAATGAGCAGTTCTTC.

The chain carries TRBV18 and TRBJ2-2; 7 bases are a match to TRBD2. V dropped 5 bases and J dropped 0; count of bases not matched to a gene: 6. CDR1 is KGHSH, CDR2 LQKENI, per germline. There are 16 residues in the CDR3. CDR3 coding DNA: TGTGCCAGCTCAAGTCTGAGCGGGACGAACACCGGGGAGCTGTTTTTT. Translating it yields CASSSLSGTNTGELFF.

The rearrangement uses TRBV18 and TRBJ2-7; 10 nucleotides agree with TRBD1. J was trimmed by 6 bases and V by 4 bases; bases with no gene match: 6. Germline V gene sequence: CDR1 KGHSH, CDR2 LQKENI. The length of the CDR3 is 14 residues. The DNA of the CDR3 is TGTGCCAGCTCACTTGCCGGGACAGGGGTCGAGCAGTACTTC. Residues: CASSLAGTGVEQYF. The whole variable domain, filled in from reference TRBV18 and TRBJ2-7, reads NAGVMQNPRHLVRRRGQEARLRCSPMKGHSHVYWYRQLPEEGLKFMVYLQKENIIDESGMPKERFSAEFPKEGPSILRIQQVVRGDSAAYFCASSLAGTGVEQYFGPGTRLTVT.

The chain links TRBV19 to TRBJ1-6, with 9 bases fitting TRBD1. The CDR3 has 17 amino acids. With V trimmed by 8 bases and J by 6 bases, 14 bases remained unmatched. The germline gives CDR1 LNHDA, CDR2 SQIVND (reference sequence). The CDR3 here is CASGRTYRDRVNSPLHF. The CDR3 coding sequence is TGTGCCAGTGGACGAACTTACCGGGACAGGGTTAATTCACCCCTCCACTTT.

This chain connects TRBV24-1 to TRBJ2-2, with D possibly matching TRBD2 (5 bases). The ends were cut back, 1 base at V and 5 bases at J, with 10 bases in the middle. Per germline, CDR1 KGHDR and CDR2 SFDVKD. The CDR3 covers 15 residues. CDR3 loop: CATSDFLSGTGELFF. CDR3 nucleotide sequence: TGTGCCACCAGTGATTTCCTTTCGGGAACCGGGGAGCTGTTTTTT.

This chain uses TRBV6-5 with TRBJ2-3; TRBD1 might be the D (5 bases). V was trimmed by 6 bases and J by 0 bases, leaving 10 bases between them. The germline CDR1 and CDR2 sequences are MNHEY and SVGAGI. This CDR3 is 14 amino acids long. The CDR3 protein is CASRMTESTDTQYF. The CDR3 DNA reads as TGTGCCAGCAGAATGACAGAAAGCACAGATACGCAGTATTTT.

The chain has TRBV2 and TRBJ1-2; D is ambiguous. From germline, CDR1 is SNHLY and CDR2 FYNNEI. V was pared by 8 bases and J by 1 base, with 17 bases between. This CDR3 spans 15 amino acids. In DNA form, the CDR3 reads TGTGCCAGCCAAGGATGGGCCCGAATTAACTATGGCTACACCTTC. It specifies CASQGWARINYGYTF. Combining the CDR3 with reference TRBV2 and TRBJ1-2 gives the whole variable domain EPEVTQTPSHQVTQMGQEVILRCVPISNHLYFYWYRQILGQKVEFLVSFYNNEISEKSEIFDDQFSVERPDGSNFTLKIRSTKLEDSAMYFCASQGWARINYGYTFGSGTRLTVV.

The genes are TRBV3-1 (or the pseudogene TRBV3-2) and TRBJ1-4; 7 bases agree with TRBD1. The V gene's germline CDR1 is LGHDT and CDR2 YNNKEL (reference sequence). V lost 4 bases and J lost 5; bases outside the gene matches: 10. The CDR3 has 16 amino acids. The CDR3 loop reads CASSRRPTGRNEKLFF. In DNA, the CDR3 is TGTGCCAGCAGCCGCCGGCCGACAGGGAGAAATGAAAAACTGTTTTTT.

The gene calls are TRBV18 and TRBJ1-2; 8 bases match TRBD1. From germline, CDR1 is KGHSH and CDR2 LQKENI. Germline trimming cut 6 bases from V and 0 bases from J; bases unmatched to any gene: 6. The CDR3 covers 15 residues. This CDR3 is CASSSGGLSNYGYTF. The DNA for the CDR3 is TGTGCCAGCTCGTCAGGGGGCCTGTCTAACTATGGCTACACCTTC.

The chain has TRBV3-1 (or the pseudogene TRBV3-2) and TRBJ1-2; 8 bases agree with TRBD1. This CDR3 is built from 14 residues. With 1 base clipped from V and 3 bases from J, the junction kept 1 base outside the gene matches. From germline, CDR1 is LGHDT and CDR2 YNNKEL (reference sequence). CDR3 protein: CASSQGQGYYGYTF. DNA for the CDR3: TGTGCCAGCAGCCAAGGACAGGGGTACTATGGCTACACCTTC.

Concerning this clone itself: A read error may produce the germline difference seen at one junction end. The rearrangement links TRBV6-5 to TRBJ2-7; the match to TRBD1 covers 7 bases. This CDR3 region has 14 residues. Per germline, CDR1 MNHEY and CDR2 SVGAGI. This chain's CDR3 is CASRHRGIVSEQYF. The CDR3 region has the DNA TGCGCCAGCAGACACAGGGGAATTGTGAGCGAGCAGTACTTC.

The V call is TRBV24-1, the J call TRBJ2-2; TRBD1 matches at 8 bases. The CDR3 totals 17 residues. Looked up from germline, CDR1 is KGHDR and CDR2 is SFDVKD. V trimming: 0 bases; J trimming: 7 bases; junction bases outside the gene matches: 9. CDR3 sequence (DNA): TGTGCCACCAGTGATTTGCGGACTTTCGGGACAGGCGGGGAGCTGTTTTTT. The encoded protein is CATSDLRTFGTGGELFF.